The sequence of this T cell receptor beta chain was determined in a study of blood T cells in healthy people across ages. For the study at large: With template switching, about one barcoded beta molecule was captured per two T cells.

Trimming removed 6 bases from V and 6 bases from J, with 18 bases in between. CDR3 size: 14 residues. Aged roughly 6 to 95, donors were systemically healthy Caucasians from Russia. Primers used in a second PCR of about 7 to 12 cycles were a sample-barcoded 5' primer and a J-beta primer mix. TCRdb reprocessed the 5' RACE reads via MiXCR and lists one record per CDR3 protein. The data hold more than 1,400,000 distinct CDR3 sequences, with about 43% observed a single time. The genes are TRBV12-3 or TRBV12-4 and TRBJ2-7; D perhaps matches TRBD2 (7 bases). The source of this sequence is a woman in her late teens or twenties in good health. The specimen sequenced was blood. CDR3 nucleotides: TGTGCCAGCAGCGAACAGGGAGGGGCGCGCGAGCAGTACTTC. This encodes CASSEQGGAREQYF.